One sample yielded the 2 T cell receptor beta chains listed below, sequenced in a study of T cells after yellow fever vaccination. TCRdb processed the 5' RACE reads anew with MiXCR; each CDR3 protein has one entry. The table has approximately 510,000 distinct CDR3 sequences, just over 20% seen once; the top ten hold about 16%. The sequencing here drew on PBMCs, taken about 21 days after the first yellow fever vaccination. These receptors were obtained from a man aged 18 to 29 who received the YFV17D yellow fever vaccine.

This clonotype was counted at least ten times. This chain connects TRBV11-2 to TRBJ2-1, with D unresolved. Deletions cut 2 bases from V and 4 bases from J, with 3 bases between. There are 12 residues in the CDR3. Germline V gives CDR1 SGHAT, CDR2 FQNNGV. The CDR3 loop reads CASSLSYNEQFF. The CDR3 DNA sequence: TGTGCCAGCAGCTTAAGTTACAATGAGCAGTTCTTC.

The chain links TRBV20-1 to TRBJ1-5; no clear D gene. The CDR3 totals 15 residues. Germline CDR1 DFQATT, CDR2 SNEGSKA (reference sequence). Trimming left V 1 base short and J 0 bases short, with 10 bases between. CDR3 sequence reads: CSARAEDISNQPQHF. As DNA, the CDR3 is TGCAGTGCTAGAGCTGAAGACATTAGCAATCAGCCCCAGCATTTT.